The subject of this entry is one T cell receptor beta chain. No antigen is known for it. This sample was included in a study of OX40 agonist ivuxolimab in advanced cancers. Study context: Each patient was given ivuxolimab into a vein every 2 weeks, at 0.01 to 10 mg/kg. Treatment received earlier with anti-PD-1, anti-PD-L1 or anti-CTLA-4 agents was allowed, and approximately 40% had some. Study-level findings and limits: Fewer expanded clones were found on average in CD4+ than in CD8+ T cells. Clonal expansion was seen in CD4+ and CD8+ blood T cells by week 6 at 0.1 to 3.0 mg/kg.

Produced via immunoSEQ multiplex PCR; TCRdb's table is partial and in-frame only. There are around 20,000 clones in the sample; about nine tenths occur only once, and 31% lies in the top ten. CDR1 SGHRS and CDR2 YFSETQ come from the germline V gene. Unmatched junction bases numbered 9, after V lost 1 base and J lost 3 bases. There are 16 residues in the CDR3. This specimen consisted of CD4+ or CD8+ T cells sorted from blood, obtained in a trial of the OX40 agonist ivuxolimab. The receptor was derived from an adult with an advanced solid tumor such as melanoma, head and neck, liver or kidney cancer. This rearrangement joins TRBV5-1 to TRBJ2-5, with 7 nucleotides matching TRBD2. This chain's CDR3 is CASSLMASGTEETQYF. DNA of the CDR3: TGCGCCAGCAGCTTGATGGCTAGCGGTACCGAAGAGACCCAGTACTTC.